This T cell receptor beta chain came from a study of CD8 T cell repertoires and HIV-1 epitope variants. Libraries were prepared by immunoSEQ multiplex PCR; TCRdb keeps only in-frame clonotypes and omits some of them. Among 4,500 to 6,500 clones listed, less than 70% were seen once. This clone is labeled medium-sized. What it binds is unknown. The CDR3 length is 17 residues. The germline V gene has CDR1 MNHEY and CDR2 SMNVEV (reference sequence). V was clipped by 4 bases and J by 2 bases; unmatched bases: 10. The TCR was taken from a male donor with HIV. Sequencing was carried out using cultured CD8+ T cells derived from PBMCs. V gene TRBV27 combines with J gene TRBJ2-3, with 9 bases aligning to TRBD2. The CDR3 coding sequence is TGTGCCAGCAGTTCTACATCGACTAGCGGAGACACAGATACGCAGTATTTT. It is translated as CASSSTSTSGDTDTQYF.